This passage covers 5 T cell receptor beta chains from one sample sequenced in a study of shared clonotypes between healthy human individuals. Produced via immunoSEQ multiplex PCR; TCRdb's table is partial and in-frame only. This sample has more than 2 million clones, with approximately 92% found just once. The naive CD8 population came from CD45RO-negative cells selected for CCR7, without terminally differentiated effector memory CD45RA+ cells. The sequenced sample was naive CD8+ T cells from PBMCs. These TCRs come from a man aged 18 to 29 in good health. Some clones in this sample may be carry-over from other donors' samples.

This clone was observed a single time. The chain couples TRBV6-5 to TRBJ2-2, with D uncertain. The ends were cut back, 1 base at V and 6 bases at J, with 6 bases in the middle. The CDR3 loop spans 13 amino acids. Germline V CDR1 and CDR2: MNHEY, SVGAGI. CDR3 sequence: CASSYFGSGELFF. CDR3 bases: TGTGCCAGCAGTTACTTTGGTTCCGGGGAGCTGTTTTTT.

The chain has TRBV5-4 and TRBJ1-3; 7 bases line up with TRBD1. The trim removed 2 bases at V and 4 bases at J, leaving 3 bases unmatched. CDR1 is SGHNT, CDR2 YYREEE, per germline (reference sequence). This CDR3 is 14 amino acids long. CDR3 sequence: CASSLTGVGNTIYF. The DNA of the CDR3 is TGTGCCAGCAGCTTAACAGGGGTGGGAAACACCATATATTTT.

The chain's CDR3 is CASSLYQNTEAFF. CDR3 nucleotide sequence: TGTGCCAGCAGTTTATACCAAAACACTGAAGCTTTCTTT. The J gene is TRBJ1-1, the V gene TRBV27; D remains unclear. Germline V gene lookup returns CDR1 MNHEY and CDR2 SMNVEV (reference sequence). The CDR3 totals 13 residues. Deletions cut 1 base from V and 2 bases from J, with 5 bases between.

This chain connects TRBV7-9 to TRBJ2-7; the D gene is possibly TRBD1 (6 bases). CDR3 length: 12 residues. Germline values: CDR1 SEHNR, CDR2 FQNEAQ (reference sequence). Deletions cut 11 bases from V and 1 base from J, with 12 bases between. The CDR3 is CAATGKSYEQYF. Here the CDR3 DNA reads TGTGCCGCGACAGGCAAGTCCTACGAGCAGTACTTC.

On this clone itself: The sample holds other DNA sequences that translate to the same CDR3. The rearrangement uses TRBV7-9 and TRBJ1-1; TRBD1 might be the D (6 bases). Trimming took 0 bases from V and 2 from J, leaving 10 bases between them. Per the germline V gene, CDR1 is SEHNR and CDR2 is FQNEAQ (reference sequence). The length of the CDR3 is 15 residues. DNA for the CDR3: TGTGCCAGCAGCTTAGCAGGGGGGGTTAACACTGAAGCTTTCTTT. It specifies CASSLAGGVNTEAFF.